This T cell receptor (beta chain) was recovered during a study of molecular identifiers for immune sequencing clone quantification. Study findings and constraints: In naive cells, clones above 20 RNA copies held under 1% of molecules, whereas in effector cells they held over 99%.

The CDR3 contains 17 residues. Germline V CDR1 and CDR2: MGHRA, YSYEKL. About this clonotype itself: Its specificity is not known. This could be a read error, since a much larger clone is one nucleotide away.

Listed TCR primers, together with previously described methods, were used for the bulk TCR libraries. TCRdb reprocessed the PCR reads with MiXCR, giving one entry per CDR3 protein. This sample has about 63,000 distinct CDR3 sequences; under 20% occur once, and the top ten carry over 1.1%. Naive CD8 T cells were picked out by sorting for CD8+CD4-CCR7+CD45RA+. The sequence came from a human donor in good health. Some libraries in this study had Jurkat cell RNA spiked in. V usage is TRBV4-1 and J usage is TRBJ2-1, with D perhaps assigned TRBD1 or TRBD2 (5 bases each). Source material: naive CD8+ T cells from blood, with Jurkat cell RNA spiked in. Subset in this sample: FACS-sorted CD8+CD4-CCR7+CD45RA+ naive T cells. The CDR3 reads CTSSHATGTERSNEQFF. The CDR3 bases are TGCACCAGCAGCCATGCCACCGGGACCGAGAGGTCCAATGAGCAGTTCTTC.